The sequence of this T cell receptor (beta chain) was determined in a study of shared clonotypes between healthy human individuals. Points from the study as a whole: Owing to a small donor count, the genetic and exposure-history diversity represented was limited. Four donors had approximately 4.6% of their naive CD4 clonotypes in common.

Concerning this clone: The antigen is unknown. This sample includes further DNA sequences coding for the same CDR3.

CDR1 is MNHEY, CDR2 SMNVEV, per germline (reference sequence). V lost 5 bases and J lost 5; bases outside the gene matches: 5. The CDR3 sequence is 14 residues long. The naive CD8 fraction comprised CD45RO-negative cells positively selected for CCR7 and excluded terminally differentiated effector memory CD45RA+ cells. The DNA input per sorted-subset replicate PCR was roughly 0.2 ug, corresponding to 30,000 or so T cell genomes. Sequencing used immunoSEQ multiplex PCR; TCRdb keeps in-frame clones, though not all of them. The top ten clones hold more than 0.95% of a sample with under 2,000,000 clones, just under 95% of them seen once.

The material sequenced was naive CD8+ T cells sorted from blood. The J gene is TRBJ2-5, the V gene TRBV27, with TRBD1 matching over 10 bases. This TCR was sampled from a man aged 18-30 years in good health. The CDR3 loop is CASSPTGGRETQYF. The CDR3 nucleotides are TGTGCCAGCAGTCCGACAGGGGGCAGGGAGACCCAGTACTTC.